The 17 T cell receptor beta chains presented below share a single source sample, sequenced in a study of CD8 T cell repertoires and HIV-1 epitope variants. Assay used: immunoSEQ multiplex PCR; TCRdb lists only in-frame clones, some missing. The repertoire holds under 100,000 clones, with roughly four fifths as singletons. Source material: uncultured baseline CD8+ T cells from peripheral blood mononuclear cells (PBMCs). Receptor source: a male donor with HIV.

This sequence joins TRBV7-9 and TRBJ2-5; D call uncertain. V shed 1 base and J shed 5 bases, with 11 bases lying between them. There are 14 residues in the CDR3. Per the germline V gene, CDR1 is SEHNR and CDR2 is FQNEAQ (reference sequence). This chain's CDR3 is CASSLVGASETQYF. In DNA, the CDR3 is TGTGCCAGCAGCTTAGTAGGTGCCTCGGAGACCCAGTACTTC.

CDR3 in amino acids: CATSRDSRAVDTQYF. The CDR3 nucleotides are TGTGCCACCAGCAGAGATAGCAGGGCGGTCGATACGCAGTATTTT. V usage is TRBV15 and J usage is TRBJ2-3; maybe TRBD1 (5 bases). The V end was cut by 0 bases, the J end by 6 bases, with 13 bases between. This CDR3 is built from 15 residues. Per the germline V gene, CDR1 is LNHNV and CDR2 is YYDKDF (reference sequence).

CDR3: CAWSIRGGAYEQYF. The CDR3 bases are TGTGCCTGGAGTATACGCGGGGGGGCCTACGAGCAGTACTTC. The gene calls are TRBV30 and TRBJ2-7; TRBD2 aligns across 9 bases. Germline V gene data show CDR1 as GTSNPN and CDR2 as SVGIG (reference sequence). CDR3 length: 14 amino acids. Trimming took 2 bases from V and 2 from J; bases not matched to a gene: 4.

This rearrangement joins TRBV20-1 to TRBJ1-2; D gene ambiguous. The CDR3 is 10 amino acids. V was clipped by 0 bases and J by 6 bases, with 2 bases between them. The V gene's germline CDR1 is DFQATT and CDR2 SNEGSKA (reference sequence). CDR3: CSARDNGYTF. In DNA form, the CDR3 reads TGCAGTGCTAGAGACAATGGCTACACCTTC.

The gene calls are TRBV9 and TRBJ1-6, with D tentatively TRBD1 (5 bases). The germline gives CDR1 SGDLS, CDR2 YYNGEE. V lost 5 bases to trimming and J lost 10 bases, with 10 bases between them. The CDR3 runs to 12 residues. The CDR3, as DNA: TGTGCCAGCAGTGCAGGGACCTCACCCCTCCACTTT. It translates to CASSAGTSPLHF. Full variable domain (remainder filled in from reference TRBV9 and TRBJ1-6): DSGVTQTPKHLITATGQRVTLRCSPRSGDLSVYWYQQSLDQGLQFLIQYYNGEERAKGNILERFSAQQFPDLHSELNLSSLELGDSALYFCASSAGTSPLHFGNGTRLTVT.

This chain uses TRBV27 with TRBJ1-2; the D gene is possibly TRBD1 (5 bases). Germline V gene data show CDR1 as MNHEY and CDR2 as SMNVEV (reference sequence). Deletions cut 2 bases from V and 10 bases from J, with 11 bases between. The length of the CDR3 is 12 residues. The CDR3 nucleotides read TGTGCCAGCAGTTTAAGGGGTACAGCCTACACCTTC. Protein sequence: CASSLRGTAYTF.

This chain connects TRBV10-2 to TRBJ2-3; 13 bases agree with TRBD2. V gave up 7 bases and J gave up 0 bases; unmatched junction bases: 1. Germline CDR1 WSHSY, CDR2 SAAADI. The CDR3 is made up of 15 amino acids. The CDR3 DNA is TGCGCCAGCAAGGGACTAGCGGGGAGCACAGATACGCAGTATTTT. Its protein is CASKGLAGSTDTQYF.

J is TRBJ2-2 and V is TRBV6-5; 9 bases match TRBD2. Losses at the gene ends were 6 bases for V and 5 bases for J; bases not matched to a gene: 7. Germline CDR1 MNHEY, CDR2 SVGAGI. There are 15 residues in the CDR3. CDR3 sequence (DNA): TGTGCCAGCAGAGGGACTAGCAGAGGGACCGGGGAGCTGTTTTTT. This sequence encodes CASRGTSRGTGELFF.

The genes are TRBV27 and TRBJ2-5; D possibly corresponds to TRBD2 (7 bases). The CDR3 has 16 residues. The germline V and J ends were trimmed by 4 bases and 2 bases, with 17 bases remaining between them. Looked up from germline, CDR1 is MNHEY and CDR2 is SMNVEV (reference sequence). The CDR3 region is CASSSPRGLGQETQYF. The DNA of the CDR3 is TGTGCCAGCAGTTCCCCGCGGGGGCTTGGACAAGAGACCCAGTACTTC.

This clone appeared many times. The chain has TRBV7-8 and TRBJ1-2, with D hard to call. The CDR3 is made up of 14 amino acids. Trimming cost V 4 bases and J 6 bases, with 15 bases left between them. Germline loops: CDR1 SGHVS, CDR2 FQNEAQ. CDR3 residues: CASSSQSPGHGYTF. The CDR3 DNA sequence: TGTGCCAGCAGCTCCCAGAGTCCTGGGCATGGCTACACCTTC.

The chain combines TRBV25-1 with TRBJ2-7; 9 bases align to TRBD1. Per the germline V gene, CDR1 is MGHDK and CDR2 is SYGVNS. CDR3 length: 16 amino acids. V was clipped by 1 base and J by 3 bases; unmatched bases: 7. CDR3 DNA sequence: TGTGCCAGCAGTGAATTCACGGGACAGGGAAACTACGAGCAGTACTTC. As protein: CASSEFTGQGNYEQYF.

The chain combines TRBV18 with TRBJ2-1; D is undetermined. The CDR3 runs to 14 residues. Trimming left V 3 bases short and J 7 bases short, with 13 bases between. Germline lookup yields CDR1 KGHSH and CDR2 LQKENI. The CDR3 spells CASSPDPELNEQFF. The CDR3 DNA sequence: TGTGCCAGCTCACCCGACCCCGAATTAAATGAGCAGTTCTTC.

V is TRBV4-1 and J is TRBJ1-2; D unclear. Trimming took 4 bases from V and 9 from J, leaving 15 bases between them. The length of the CDR3 is 13 residues. The germline V gene has CDR1 MGHRA and CDR2 YSYEKL. The CDR3 nucleotides are TGCGCCAGCAGCCTAACGTCTGGGGATAGCTACACCTTC. Its protein product is CASSLTSGDSYTF.

This clone was found a few times. V and J are TRBV28 and TRBJ2-1, with TRBD1 matching 9 bases. Germline V CDR1 and CDR2: MDHEN, SYDVKM. The CDR3 has 15 residues. The trim removed 7 bases at V and 5 bases at J, leaving 9 bases unmatched. CDR3 sequence (DNA): TGTGCCAGCATCCCGTCGGGGACAGGGAACAATGAGCAGTTCTTC. It encodes CASIPSGTGNNEQFF.

V usage is TRBV6-5 and J usage is TRBJ2-1, with a weak D call TRBD1 (6 bases). CDR3 length equals 11 residues. The V and J ends lost 5 bases and 13 bases respectively, with 12 bases between them. Germline CDR1 MNHEY, CDR2 SVGAGI. This CDR3 reads CASSAGQLQFF. DNA for the CDR3: TGTGCCAGCAGTGCCGGACAGCTTCAGTTCTTC.

This sequence joins TRBV5-4 and TRBJ1-2; TRBD1 is a possible D gene (6 bases). Germline values: CDR1 SGHNT, CDR2 YYREEE (reference sequence). The CDR3 has 15 residues. The ends were cut back, 4 bases at V and 6 bases at J, with 19 bases in the middle. The CDR3 region is CASSRKSGGSDGYTF. CDR3 sequence (DNA): TGTGCCAGCAGCCGAAAGTCGGGGGGCTCTGATGGCTACACCTTC.

J is TRBJ2-2 and V is TRBV6-4; TRBD1 might be the D (5 bases). Germline V lookup: CDR1 MRHNA, CDR2 SNTAGT. V was trimmed by 4 bases and J by 3 bases, leaving 9 bases between them. This CDR3 has 14 amino acids. Written as DNA, the CDR3 is TGTGCCAGCAGTGTACTCAGGGACACCGGGGAGCTGTTTTTT. Protein product: CASSVLRDTGELFF.